Sequencing of this TCR beta chain was carried out in a study of blood T cell repertoires in COVID-19. Clones were sequenced by immunoSEQ multiplex PCR, and TCRdb holds only the in-frame ones, with some missing. The sample includes approximately 400,000 clones, around 89% of them seen just once. J lost 3 bases, V lost 1 base, and 12 bases had no gene match. The germline CDR1 and CDR2 sequences are LNHNV and YYDKDF (reference sequence). The CDR3 sequence is 18 residues long. The J gene is TRBJ1-1, the V gene TRBV15; TRBD1 matches at 9 bases. This clonotype was sampled from a man aged 35 to 55 with acute or convalescent COVID-19. Sequencing used peripheral blood. CDR3 amino acids: CATSRAGQGNFRDTEAFF. In DNA, the CDR3 is TGTGCCACCAGCAGAGCGGGACAGGGAAATTTCAGGGACACTGAAGCTTTCTTT.